This T cell receptor beta chain was identified in a study of blood T cell repertoires in COVID-19. Study-level information: Sites across the United States, Italy and Spain contributed samples from acute and convalescent COVID-19.

CDR3 length: 14 residues. Trimming stripped 1 base from V and 1 base from J, with 7 bases between. The V gene's germline CDR1 is SGHDN and CDR2 FVKESK. The table came from immunoSEQ multiplex PCR; TCRdb's copy has only in-frame clones and leaves some out. Here the sample spans approximately 150,000 clones, about 84% being singletons. The chain couples TRBV14 to TRBJ1-1; possible D gene TRBD1, 6 bases. Input material: peripheral blood. The receptor's source is a woman in her forties or fifties with acute or convalescent COVID-19. CDR3 loop: CASSQVDRNTEAFF. The CDR3, as DNA: TGTGCCAGCAGCCAAGTGGACAGGAACACTGAAGCTTTCTTT.